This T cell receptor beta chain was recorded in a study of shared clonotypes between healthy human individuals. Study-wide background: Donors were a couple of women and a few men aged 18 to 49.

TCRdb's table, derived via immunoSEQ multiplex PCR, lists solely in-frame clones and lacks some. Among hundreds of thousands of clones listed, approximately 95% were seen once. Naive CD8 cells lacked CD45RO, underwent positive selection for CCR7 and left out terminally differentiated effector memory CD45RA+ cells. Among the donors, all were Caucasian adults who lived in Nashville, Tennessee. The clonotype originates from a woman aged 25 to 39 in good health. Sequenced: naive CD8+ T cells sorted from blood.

CDR3 protein: CASSTRTAPAGKTQYF. The DNA of the CDR3 is TGTGCCAGCAGTACACGGACAGCCCCGGCGGGGAAGACCCAGTACTTC. The chain links TRBV2 to TRBJ2-5; the D gene could be TRBD1 or TRBD2 (6 bases each). There are 16 residues in the CDR3. Trimming removed 5 bases at V and 6 bases at J, with 22 bases between. Germline V gene sequence: CDR1 SNHLY, CDR2 FYNNEI.